The rows below give T cell receptor beta chains drawn from one sample of a study of cytomegalovirus exposure and HLA in healthy donors. Profiling relied on immunoSEQ multiplex PCR, and the TCRdb table lists in-frame clones only, not all of them. The sample includes hundreds of thousands of clones, over 75% of them seen just once. The sample was PBMCs. These receptors were taken from a man younger than 35 in good health and CMV-seronegative. The CDR3 runs from the conserved cysteine through the conserved F or W.

v_call,j_call,cdr3_aa
TRBV15,TRBJ1-5,CATSRDPGVSNQPQHF
TRBV9,TRBJ1-1,CASSPAVRGPNTEAFF
TRBV13,TRBJ2-6,CASSFRSQGPWANVLTF
TRBV19,TRBJ2-7,CASRTSGGAFEQYF
TRBV25-1,TRBJ2-7,CASSGPGQGTYEQYF
TRBV30,TRBJ1-1,CAWQGQGVSEAFF
TRBV18,TRBJ2-7,CASSPPAGGGEQYF
TRBV14,TRBJ2-2,CASSQDRDRVMSGELFF
TRBV6-5,TRBJ1-1,CASTNGGGITEAFF
TRBV27,TRBJ2-7,CASSLSVGMGGEQYF
TRBV18,TRBJ2-5,CASSPRGEETQYF
TRBV5-4,TRBJ1-2,CASSLGIPGQGAYGYTF
TRBV28,TRBJ2-2,CATGGEMVTGELFF
TRBV7-9,TRBJ2-5,CASSLNGGGEPQYF
TRBV28,TRBJ2-6,CASSPGDSGANVLTF
TRBV11-2,TRBJ2-7,CASSPDRTYYEQYF
TRBV7-2,TRBJ2-5,CASSLALASGGEETQYF
TRBV4-2,TRBJ1-1,CASSRLDRDQGEAFF
TRBV13,TRBJ1-1,CASSQGGGFTEAFF
TRBV9,TRBJ2-5,CASSVGADGETQYF
TRBV25-1,TRBJ2-3,CASRRGSTDTQYF
TRBV5-6,TRBJ2-7,CASSLGASHEQYF
TRBV2,TRBJ1-2,CASREDSATVNYGYTF
TRBV4-2,TRBJ1-3,CASSQDGDSGNTIYF
TRBV4-3,TRBJ2-7,CASSQGQGAAYEQYF
TRBV28,TRBJ1-1,CASSPQQGEAFF
TRBV4-2,TRBJ2-7,CASSQGGLAGGLRSYEQYF